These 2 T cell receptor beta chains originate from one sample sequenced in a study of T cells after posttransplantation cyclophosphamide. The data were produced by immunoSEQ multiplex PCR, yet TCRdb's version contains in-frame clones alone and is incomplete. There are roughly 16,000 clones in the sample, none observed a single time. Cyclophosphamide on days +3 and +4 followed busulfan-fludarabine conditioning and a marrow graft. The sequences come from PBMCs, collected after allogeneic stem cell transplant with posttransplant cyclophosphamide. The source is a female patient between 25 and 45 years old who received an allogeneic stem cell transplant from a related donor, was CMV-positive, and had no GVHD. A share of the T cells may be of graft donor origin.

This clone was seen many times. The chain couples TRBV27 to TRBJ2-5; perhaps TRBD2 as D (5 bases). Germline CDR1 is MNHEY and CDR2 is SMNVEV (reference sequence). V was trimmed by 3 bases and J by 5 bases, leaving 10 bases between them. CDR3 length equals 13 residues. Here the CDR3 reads CASSFSRGETQYF. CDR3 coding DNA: TGTGCCAGCAGTTTTTCCAGAGGGGAGACCCAGTACTTC.

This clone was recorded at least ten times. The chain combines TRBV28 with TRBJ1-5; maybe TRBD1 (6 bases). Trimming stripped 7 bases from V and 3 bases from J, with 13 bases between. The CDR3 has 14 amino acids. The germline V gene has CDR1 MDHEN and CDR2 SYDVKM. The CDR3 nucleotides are TGTGCCAGCATCGACAGGATAGACAATCAGCCCCAGCATTTT. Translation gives CASIDRIDNQPQHF. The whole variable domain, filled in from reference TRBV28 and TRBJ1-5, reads DVKVTQSSRYLVKRTGEKVFLECVQDMDHENMFWYRQDPGLGLRLIYFSYDVKMKEKGDIPEGYSVSREKKERFSLILESASTNQTSMYLCASIDRIDNQPQHFGDGTRLSIL.